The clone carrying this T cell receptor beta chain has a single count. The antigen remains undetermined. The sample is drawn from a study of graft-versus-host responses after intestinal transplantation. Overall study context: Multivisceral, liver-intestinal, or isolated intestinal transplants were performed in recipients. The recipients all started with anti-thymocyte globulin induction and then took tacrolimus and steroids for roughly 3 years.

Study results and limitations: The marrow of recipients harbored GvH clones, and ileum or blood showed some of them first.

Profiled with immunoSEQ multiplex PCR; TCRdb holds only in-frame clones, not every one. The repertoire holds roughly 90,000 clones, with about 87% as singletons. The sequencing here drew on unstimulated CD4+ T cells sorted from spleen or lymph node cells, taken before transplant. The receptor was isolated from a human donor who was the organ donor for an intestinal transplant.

CDR3 coding DNA: TGTGCCGGAGGGAGGCGCTTTGGATCAGGGTATGGTCTTGGCTACACCTTC. It translates to CAGGRRFGSGYGLGYTF. The chain uses TRBV7-9 and TRBJ1-2, with D possibly matching TRBD1 (5 bases). V was trimmed by 11 bases and J by 7 bases, leaving 32 bases between them. CDR1 is SEHNR, CDR2 FQNEAQ, per germline (reference sequence). CDR3 length equals 17 residues.